These 3 T cell receptor beta chains originate from one sample sequenced in a study of T cells after yellow fever vaccination. Each CDR3 protein is one row after TCRdb ran MiXCR on the 5' RACE reads. The sample lists some 320,000 distinct CDR3 sequences; 8.5% to 10% were seen once. Specimen: CD4+ T cells sorted from PBMCs, collected 5 days after the yellow fever booster vaccination. All receptors derive from a man between 18 and 35 years old who received the YFV17D yellow fever vaccine.

This clonotype was found a few times. The V gene is TRBV30, the J gene TRBJ2-7; D is uncertain. The CDR3 has 13 residues. The V and J ends lost 4 bases and 0 bases respectively, with 10 bases between them. Germline V lookup: CDR1 GTSNPN, CDR2 SVGIG (reference sequence). Here the CDR3 reads CAWTPGSSYEQYF. The CDR3, as DNA: TGTGCCTGGACCCCGGGCAGCTCCTACGAGCAGTACTTC.

This clonotype showed up just a few times. The chain employs TRBV30 and TRBJ2-3; 9 bases are a match to TRBD2. The CDR3 sequence is 14 residues long. V shed 4 bases and J 5 bases; nucleotides not matched to a gene: 7. Germline V CDR1 and CDR2: GTSNPN, SVGIG (reference sequence). This CDR3 is CAWKGGGELDTQYF. CDR3 nucleotides: TGTGCCTGGAAAGGCGGGGGGGAGTTAGATACGCAGTATTTT.

The chain uses TRBV30 and TRBJ1-1; D perhaps matches TRBD1 (5 bases). Germline V gene lookup returns CDR1 GTSNPN and CDR2 SVGIG (reference sequence). The CDR3 is made up of 12 amino acids. As DNA, the CDR3 is TGTGCTGGGGGACGGTCGAACACTGAAGCTTTCTTT. Translated: CAGGRSNTEAFF.